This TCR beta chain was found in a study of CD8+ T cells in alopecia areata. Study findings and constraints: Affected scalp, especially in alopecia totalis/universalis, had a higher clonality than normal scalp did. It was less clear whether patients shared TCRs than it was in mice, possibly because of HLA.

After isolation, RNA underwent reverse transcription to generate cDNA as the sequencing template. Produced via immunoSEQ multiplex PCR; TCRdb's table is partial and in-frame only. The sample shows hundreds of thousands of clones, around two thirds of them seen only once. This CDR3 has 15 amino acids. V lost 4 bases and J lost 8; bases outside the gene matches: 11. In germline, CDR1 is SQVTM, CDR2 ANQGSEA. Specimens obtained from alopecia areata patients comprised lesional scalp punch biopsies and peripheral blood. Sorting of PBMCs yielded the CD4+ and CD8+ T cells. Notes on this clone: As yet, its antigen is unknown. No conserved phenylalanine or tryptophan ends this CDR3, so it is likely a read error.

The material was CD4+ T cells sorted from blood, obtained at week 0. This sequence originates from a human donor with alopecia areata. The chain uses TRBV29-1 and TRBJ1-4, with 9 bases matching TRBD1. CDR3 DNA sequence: TGCAGCGTTGCCACAGGGGGCCGGATAGGGGAAAAACTGTTTTTG. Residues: CSVATGGRIGEKLFL.